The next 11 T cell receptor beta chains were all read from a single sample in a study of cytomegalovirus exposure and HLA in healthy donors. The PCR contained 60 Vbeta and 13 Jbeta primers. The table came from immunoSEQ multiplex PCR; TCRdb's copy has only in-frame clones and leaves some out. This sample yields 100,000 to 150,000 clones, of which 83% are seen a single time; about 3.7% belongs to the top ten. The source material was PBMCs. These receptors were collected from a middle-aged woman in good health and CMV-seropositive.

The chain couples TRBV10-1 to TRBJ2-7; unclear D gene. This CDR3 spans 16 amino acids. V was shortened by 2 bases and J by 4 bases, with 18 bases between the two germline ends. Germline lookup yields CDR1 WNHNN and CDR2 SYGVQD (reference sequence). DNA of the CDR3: TGCGCCAGCAGTGAGCGAGGAACCCCTTCGATTTACGAGCAGTACTTC. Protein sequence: CASSERGTPSIYEQYF.

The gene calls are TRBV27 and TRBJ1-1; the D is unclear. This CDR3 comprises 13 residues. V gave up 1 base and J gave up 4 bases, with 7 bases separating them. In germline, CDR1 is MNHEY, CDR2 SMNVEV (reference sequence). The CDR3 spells CASSLWQSTEAFF. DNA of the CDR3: TGTGCCAGCAGTTTATGGCAATCCACTGAAGCTTTCTTT.

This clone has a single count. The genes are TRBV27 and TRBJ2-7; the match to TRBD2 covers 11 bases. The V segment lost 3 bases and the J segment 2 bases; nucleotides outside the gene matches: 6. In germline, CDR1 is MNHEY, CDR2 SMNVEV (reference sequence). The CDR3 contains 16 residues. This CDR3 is CASSLPSGRIPYEQYF. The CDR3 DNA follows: TGTGCCAGCAGTTTGCCTAGCGGGAGGATCCCCTACGAGCAGTACTTC.

CDR3 amino acids: CASSAGGGQRTDTQYF. The CDR3 bases are TGTGCCAGCAGCGCCGGGGGGGGGCAACGCACAGATACGCAGTATTTT. V usage is TRBV2 and J usage is TRBJ2-3, with 8 bases identical to TRBD2. The CDR3 has 16 residues. Per germline, CDR1 SNHLY and CDR2 FYNNEI. Unmatched junction bases numbered 9, after V lost 6 bases and J lost 1 base. Full variable domain (missing parts from reference TRBV2 and TRBJ2-3): EPEVTQTPSHQVTQMGQEVILRCVPISNHLYFYWYRQILGQKVEFLVSFYNNEISEKSEIFDDQFSVERPDGSNFTLKIRSTKLEDSAMYFCASSAGGGQRTDTQYFGPGTRLTVL.

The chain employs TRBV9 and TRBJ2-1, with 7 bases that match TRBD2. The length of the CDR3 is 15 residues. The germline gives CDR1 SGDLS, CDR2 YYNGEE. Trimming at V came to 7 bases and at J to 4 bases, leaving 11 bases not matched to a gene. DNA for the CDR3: TGTGCCAGCTCTTGGAGCGGGATCGGGTACAATGAGCAGTTCTTC. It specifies CASSWSGIGYNEQFF.

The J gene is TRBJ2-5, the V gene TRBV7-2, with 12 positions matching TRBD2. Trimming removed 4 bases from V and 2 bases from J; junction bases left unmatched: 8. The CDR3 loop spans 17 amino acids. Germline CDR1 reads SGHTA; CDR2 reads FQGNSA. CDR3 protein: CASSSSLGLAGQETQYF. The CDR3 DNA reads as TGTGCCAGCAGCTCATCCCTCGGACTAGCGGGACAAGAGACCCAGTACTTC.

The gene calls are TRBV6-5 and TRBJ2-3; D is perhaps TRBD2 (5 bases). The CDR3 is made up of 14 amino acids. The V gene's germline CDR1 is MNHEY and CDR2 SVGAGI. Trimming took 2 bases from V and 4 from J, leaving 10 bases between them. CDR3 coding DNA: TGTGCCAGCAGTTACCCGACTACTGCAGATACGCAGTATTTT. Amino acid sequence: CASSYPTTADTQYF.

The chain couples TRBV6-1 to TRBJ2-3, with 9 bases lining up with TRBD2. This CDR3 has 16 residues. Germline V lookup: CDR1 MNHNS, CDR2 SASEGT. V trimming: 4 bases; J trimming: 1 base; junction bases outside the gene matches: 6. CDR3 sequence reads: CASSAVAGGGTDTQYF. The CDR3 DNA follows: TGTGCCAGCAGTGCAGTGGCGGGAGGGGGCACAGATACGCAGTATTTT.

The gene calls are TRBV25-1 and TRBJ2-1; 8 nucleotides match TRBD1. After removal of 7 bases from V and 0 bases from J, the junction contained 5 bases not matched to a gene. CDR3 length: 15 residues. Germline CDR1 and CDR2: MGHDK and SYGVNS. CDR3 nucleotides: TGTGCCAGCACCTCCGGGACAGGCTCCTACAATGAGCAGTTCTTC. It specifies CASTSGTGSYNEQFF. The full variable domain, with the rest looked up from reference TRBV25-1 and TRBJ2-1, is EADIYQTPRYLVIGTGKKITLECSQTMGHDKMYWYQQDPGMELHLIHYSYGVNSTEKGDLSSESTVSRIRTEHFPLTLESARPSHTSQYLCASTSGTGSYNEQFFGPGTRLTVL.

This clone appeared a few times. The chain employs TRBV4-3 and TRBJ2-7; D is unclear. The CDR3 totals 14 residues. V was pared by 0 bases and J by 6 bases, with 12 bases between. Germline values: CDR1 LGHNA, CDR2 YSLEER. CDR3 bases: TGCGCCAGCAGCCAAGAGCACAATCCCAGCGAGCAGTACTTC. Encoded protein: CASSQEHNPSEQYF.

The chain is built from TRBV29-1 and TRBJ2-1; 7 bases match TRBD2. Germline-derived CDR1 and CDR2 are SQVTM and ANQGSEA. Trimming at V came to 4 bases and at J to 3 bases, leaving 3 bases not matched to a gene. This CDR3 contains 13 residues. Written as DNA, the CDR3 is TGCAGCGTTGGGGGACTATTCTACAATGAGCAGTTCTTC. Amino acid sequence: CSVGGLFYNEQFF.